The 5 T cell receptor beta chains given below trace back to one sample, sequenced in a study of T cells in Graves' hyperthyroidism and ophthalmopathy. Amplification yielded TCR beta CDR3 regions, with RNA transcripts as the source. The TCR CDR3 was amplified in a first-round RT-PCR using the HTBI primer set. TCRdb independently ran MiXCR on the multiplex PCR reads; one entry per CDR3 protein. The sample has under 800,000 distinct CDR3 sequences; around 15% are singletons. The sequencing sample was made of blood. The source of these receptors is a woman in her late teens or twenties with Graves' hyperthyroidism.

Note on this clonotype: Compared with germline, one end of the junction differs, possibly owing to a read error. V usage is TRBV4-1 and J usage is TRBJ2-1; D may be TRBD2 (6 bases). The CDR3 extends over 16 amino acids. Germline CDR1 MGHRA, CDR2 YSYEKL. DNA for the CDR3: TGCGCCAGCAGCCAAGACACTGGCGGGGCCTACAATGGGCAGTTCTTC. Residues: CASSQDTGGAYNGQFF.

This clonotype was seen at least ten times. The J gene is TRBJ2-1, the V gene TRBV7-3; the match to TRBD2 covers 8 bases. CDR1 and CDR2 from the germline V gene are SGHTA and FQGTGA. V was pared by 1 base and J by 7 bases, with 12 bases of the junction left unmatched. This CDR3 has 17 residues. CDR3 protein: CASSLIGLASGSNEQFF. The CDR3 coding sequence is TGTGCCAGCAGCTTAATAGGACTTGCGAGCGGGAGTAATGAGCAGTTCTTC.

This clonotype has at least ten counts. The CDR3 region is CASNVLAGGYNEQFF. The CDR3, as DNA: TGTGCCAGCAACGTCCTAGCGGGAGGCTACAATGAGCAGTTCTTC. The chain is built from TRBV6-1 and TRBJ2-1; TRBD2 aligns across 11 bases. Trimming at V came to 7 bases and at J to 3 bases, leaving 5 bases not matched to a gene. CDR1 is MNHNS, CDR2 SASEGT, per germline. The CDR3 runs 15 residues.

There are many counts of this clonotype. CDR3 coding DNA: TGTGCCAGCAGCTTGAGTCAGAATAATCAGCCCCAGCATTTT. This encodes CASSLSQNNQPQHF. This sequence joins TRBV11-2 and TRBJ1-5; D ambiguous. The CDR3 extends over 14 amino acids. Germline-derived CDR1 and CDR2 are SGHAT and FQNNGV. Trimming left V 3 bases short and J 4 bases short, with 10 bases between.

This clonotype was seen ten or more times. The chain uses TRBV18 and TRBJ1-5; 7 positions agree with TRBD1. The CDR3 sequence is 15 residues long. V trimming: 4 bases; J trimming: 10 bases; junction bases outside the gene matches: 13. Germline CDR1 and CDR2: KGHSH and LQKENI. In DNA form, the CDR3 reads TGTGCCAGCTCACGGACCCGACAGGGAGGAGAACCCCAGCATTTT. This gives the protein CASSRTRQGGEPQHF.